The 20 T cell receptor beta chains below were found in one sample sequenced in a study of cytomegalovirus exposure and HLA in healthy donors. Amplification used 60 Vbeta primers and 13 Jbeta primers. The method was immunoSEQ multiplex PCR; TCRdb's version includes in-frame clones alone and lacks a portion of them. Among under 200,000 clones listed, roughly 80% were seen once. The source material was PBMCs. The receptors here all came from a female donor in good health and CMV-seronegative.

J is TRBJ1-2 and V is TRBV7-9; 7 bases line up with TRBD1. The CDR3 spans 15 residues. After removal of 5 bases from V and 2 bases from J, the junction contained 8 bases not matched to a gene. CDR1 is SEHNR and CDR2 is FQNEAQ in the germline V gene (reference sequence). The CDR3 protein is CASSPPGQVNYGYTF. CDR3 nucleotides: TGTGCCAGCAGCCCCCCCGGACAGGTCAACTATGGCTACACCTTC.

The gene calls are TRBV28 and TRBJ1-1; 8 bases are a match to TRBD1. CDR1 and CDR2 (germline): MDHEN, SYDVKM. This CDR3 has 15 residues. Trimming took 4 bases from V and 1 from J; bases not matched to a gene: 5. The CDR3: CASSSTGTGNTEAFF. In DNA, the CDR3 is TGTGCCAGCAGTTCAACCGGGACAGGGAACACTGAAGCTTTCTTT. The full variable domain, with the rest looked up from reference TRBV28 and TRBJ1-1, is DVKVTQSSRYLVKRTGEKVFLECVQDMDHENMFWYRQDPGLGLRLIYFSYDVKMKEKGDIPEGYSVSREKKERFSLILESASTNQTSMYLCASSSTGTGNTEAFFGQGTRLTVV.

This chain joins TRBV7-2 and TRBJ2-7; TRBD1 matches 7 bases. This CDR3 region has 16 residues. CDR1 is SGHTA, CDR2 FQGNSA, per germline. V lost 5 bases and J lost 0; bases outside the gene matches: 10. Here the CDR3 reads CASSGTGAPISYEQYF. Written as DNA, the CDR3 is TGTGCCAGCAGCGGCACAGGGGCCCCAATCTCCTACGAGCAGTACTTC.

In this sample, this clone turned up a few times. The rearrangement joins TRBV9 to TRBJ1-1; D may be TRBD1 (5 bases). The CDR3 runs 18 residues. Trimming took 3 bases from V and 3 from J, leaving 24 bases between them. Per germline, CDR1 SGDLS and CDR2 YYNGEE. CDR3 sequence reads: CASSGPQGRAGVDTEAFF. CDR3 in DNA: TGTGCCAGCAGCGGACCTCAGGGCCGCGCTGGGGTTGACACTGAAGCTTTCTTT. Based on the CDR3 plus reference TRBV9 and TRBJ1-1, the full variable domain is DSGVTQTPKHLITATGQRVTLRCSPRSGDLSVYWYQQSLDQGLQFLIQYYNGEERAKGNILERFSAQQFPDLHSELNLSSLELGDSALYFCASSGPQGRAGVDTEAFFGQGTRLTVV.

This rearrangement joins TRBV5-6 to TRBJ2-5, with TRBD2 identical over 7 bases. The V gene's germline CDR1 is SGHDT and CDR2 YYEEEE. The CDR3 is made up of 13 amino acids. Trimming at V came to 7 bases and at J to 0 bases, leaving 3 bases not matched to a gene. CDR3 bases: TGTGCCAGCGGGGGGGACTACCAAGAGACCCAGTACTTC. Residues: CASGGDYQETQYF.

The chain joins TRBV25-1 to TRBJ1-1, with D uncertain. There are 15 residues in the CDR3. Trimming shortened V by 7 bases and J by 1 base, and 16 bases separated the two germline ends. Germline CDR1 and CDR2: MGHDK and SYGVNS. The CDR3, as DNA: TGTGCCAGCAAAAGTCACGGGGTTCCGAACACTGAAGCTTTCTTT. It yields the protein CASKSHGVPNTEAFF.

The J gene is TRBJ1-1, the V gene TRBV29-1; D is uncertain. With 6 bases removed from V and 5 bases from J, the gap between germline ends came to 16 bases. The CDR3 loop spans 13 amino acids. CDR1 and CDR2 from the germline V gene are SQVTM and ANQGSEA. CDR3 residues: CSVSRTPGTEAFF. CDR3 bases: TGCAGCGTCTCCAGGACCCCGGGGACTGAAGCTTTCTTT.

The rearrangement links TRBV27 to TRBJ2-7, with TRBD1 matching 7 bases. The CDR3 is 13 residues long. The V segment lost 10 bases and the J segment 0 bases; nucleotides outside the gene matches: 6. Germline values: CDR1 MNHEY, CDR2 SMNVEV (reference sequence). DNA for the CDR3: TGTGCCATCACCGGGACAGTCTCCTACGAGCAGTACTTC. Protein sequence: CAITGTVSYEQYF.

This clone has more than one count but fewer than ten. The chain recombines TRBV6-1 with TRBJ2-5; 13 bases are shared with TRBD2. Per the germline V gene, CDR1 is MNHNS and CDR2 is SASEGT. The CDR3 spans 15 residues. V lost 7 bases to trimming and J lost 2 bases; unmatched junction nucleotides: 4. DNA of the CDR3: TGTGCCAGCAACAGACTAGCGGGGGGTCAAGAGACCCAGTACTTC. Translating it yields CASNRLAGGQETQYF.

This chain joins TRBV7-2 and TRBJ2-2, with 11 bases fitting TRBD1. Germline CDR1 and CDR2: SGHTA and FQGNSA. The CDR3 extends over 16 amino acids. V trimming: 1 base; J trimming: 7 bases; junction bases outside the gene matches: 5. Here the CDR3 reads CASSLVGQGAGGELFF. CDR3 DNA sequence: TGTGCCAGCAGCTTAGTCGGACAGGGGGCTGGCGGGGAGCTGTTTTTT.

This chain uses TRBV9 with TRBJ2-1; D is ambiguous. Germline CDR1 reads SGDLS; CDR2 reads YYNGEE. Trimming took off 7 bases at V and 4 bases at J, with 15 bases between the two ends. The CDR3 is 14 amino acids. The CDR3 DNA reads TGTGCCAGCTCAAATTCCCAGTATTACAATGAGCAGTTCTTC. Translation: CASSNSQYYNEQFF.

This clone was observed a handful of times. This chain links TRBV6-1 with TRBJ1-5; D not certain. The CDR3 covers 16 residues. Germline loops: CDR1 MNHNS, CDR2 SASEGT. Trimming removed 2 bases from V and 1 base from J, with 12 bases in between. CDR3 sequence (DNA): TGTGCCAGCAGTGAACGGCACGGGGTAAGCAATCAGCCCCAGCATTTT. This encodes CASSERHGVSNQPQHF.

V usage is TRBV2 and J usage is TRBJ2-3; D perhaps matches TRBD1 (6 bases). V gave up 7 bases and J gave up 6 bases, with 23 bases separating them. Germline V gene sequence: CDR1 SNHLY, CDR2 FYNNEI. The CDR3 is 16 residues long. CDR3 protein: CASTPLATGSGDTQYF. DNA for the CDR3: TGTGCCAGCACCCCCCTTGCGACAGGTTCCGGGGATACGCAGTATTTT.

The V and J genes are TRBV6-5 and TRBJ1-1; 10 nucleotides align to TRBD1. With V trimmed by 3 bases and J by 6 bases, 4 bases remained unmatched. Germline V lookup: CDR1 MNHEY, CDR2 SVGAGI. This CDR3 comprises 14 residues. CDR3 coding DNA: TGTGCCAGCAGTTATACAGACAGGGGGCCTGAAGCTTTCTTT. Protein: CASSYTDRGPEAFF.

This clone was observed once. Here the CDR3 reads CASSPAVTGGSANTGELFF. The DNA for the CDR3 is TGTGCCAGCTCACCGGCGGTGACAGGGGGGTCGGCGAACACCGGGGAGCTGTTTTTT. The chain recombines TRBV18 with TRBJ2-2; 9 positions match TRBD1. This CDR3 has 19 amino acids. Germline CDR1 is KGHSH and CDR2 is LQKENI. The V gene end was trimmed by 3 bases and the J gene end by 0 bases; junction bases not matched to a gene: 11.

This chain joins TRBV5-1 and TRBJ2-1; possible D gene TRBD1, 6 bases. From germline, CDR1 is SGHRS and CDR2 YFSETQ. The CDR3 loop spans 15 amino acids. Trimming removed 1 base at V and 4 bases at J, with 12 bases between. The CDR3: CASSLPTRGYNEQFF. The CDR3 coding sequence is TGCGCCAGCAGCTTGCCTACTAGGGGGTACAATGAGCAGTTCTTC.

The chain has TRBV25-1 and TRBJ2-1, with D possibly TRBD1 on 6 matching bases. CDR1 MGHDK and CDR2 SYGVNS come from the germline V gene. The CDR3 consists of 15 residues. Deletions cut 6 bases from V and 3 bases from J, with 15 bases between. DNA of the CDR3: TGTGCCAGCAGACGAGCAGGGGTTTACTACAATGAGCAGTTCTTC. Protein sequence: CASRRAGVYYNEQFF.

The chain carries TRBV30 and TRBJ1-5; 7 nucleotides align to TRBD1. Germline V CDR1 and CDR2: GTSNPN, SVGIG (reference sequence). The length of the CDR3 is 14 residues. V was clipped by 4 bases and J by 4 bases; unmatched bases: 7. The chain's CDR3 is CAWTPGQKNQPQHF. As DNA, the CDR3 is TGTGCCTGGACTCCGGGACAGAAAAATCAGCCCCAGCATTTT.

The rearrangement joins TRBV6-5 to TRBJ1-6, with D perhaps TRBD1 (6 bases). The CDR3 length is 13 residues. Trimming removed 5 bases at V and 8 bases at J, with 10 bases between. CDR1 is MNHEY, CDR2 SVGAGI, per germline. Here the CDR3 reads CASSAEGDSPLHF. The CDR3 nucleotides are TGTGCCAGCAGTGCAGAGGGGGATTCACCCCTCCACTTT.

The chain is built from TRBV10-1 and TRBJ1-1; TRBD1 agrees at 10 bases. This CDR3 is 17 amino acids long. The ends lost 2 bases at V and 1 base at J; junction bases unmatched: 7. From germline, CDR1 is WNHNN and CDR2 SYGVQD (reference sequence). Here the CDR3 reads CASSEAGQGISNTEAFF. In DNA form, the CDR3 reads TGCGCCAGCAGTGAGGCGGGACAGGGGATTTCGAACACTGAAGCTTTCTTT.